Sequencing of this T cell receptor beta chain was carried out in a study of T cell repertoires and HLA-DP antigens. The overall study: The donors, ranging 18-to-29 to 60-to-69 years, included a couple of males and one female. The study's findings and limits: Against one allele, clones undetected before culture averaged about 35%; against the other, roughly 50%. The CD4+ repertoire was not split into naive and memory.

Pre-culture CD4+ samples were sequenced deeply, targeting about 200,000 T cell genomes. TCRdb's copy holds only in-frame clones and misses some; the assay was immunoSEQ multiplex PCR. Found here are 55,000 to 80,000 clones, roughly 77% of them singletons; the top ten hold about 1.4%. The V end was cut by 3 bases, the J end by 0 bases, with 11 bases between. The CDR3 totals 14 residues. Germline CDR1 reads GTSNPN; CDR2 reads SVGIG (reference sequence). This clone was seen just once. The antigen is undetermined. The source of this sequence is a man aged 55 to 70 in good health and CMV-seronegative. Sequences were obtained from CD4+ T cells from PBMCs. This chain links TRBV30 with TRBJ1-1; maybe TRBD1 (5 bases). The CDR3 sequence is CAWRRDGMNTEAFF. DNA for the CDR3: TGTGCCTGGAGACGGGACGGGATGAACACTGAAGCTTTCTTT.